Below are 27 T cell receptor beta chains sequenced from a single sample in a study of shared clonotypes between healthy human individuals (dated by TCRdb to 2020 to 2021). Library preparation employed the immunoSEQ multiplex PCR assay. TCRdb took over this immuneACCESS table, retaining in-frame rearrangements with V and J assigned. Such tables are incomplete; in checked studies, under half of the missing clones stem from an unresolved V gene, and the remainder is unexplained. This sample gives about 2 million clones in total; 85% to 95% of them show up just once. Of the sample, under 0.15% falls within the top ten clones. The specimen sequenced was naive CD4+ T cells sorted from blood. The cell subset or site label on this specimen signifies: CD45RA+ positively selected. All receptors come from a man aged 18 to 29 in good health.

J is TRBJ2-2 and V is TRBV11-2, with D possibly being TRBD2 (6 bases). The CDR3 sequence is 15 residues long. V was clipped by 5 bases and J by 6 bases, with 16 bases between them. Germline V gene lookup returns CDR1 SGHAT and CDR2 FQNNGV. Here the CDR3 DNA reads TGTGCCAGCAGCCCCGGGGGACTTTTATCCGGGGAGCTGTTTTTT. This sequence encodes CASSPGGLLSGELFF.

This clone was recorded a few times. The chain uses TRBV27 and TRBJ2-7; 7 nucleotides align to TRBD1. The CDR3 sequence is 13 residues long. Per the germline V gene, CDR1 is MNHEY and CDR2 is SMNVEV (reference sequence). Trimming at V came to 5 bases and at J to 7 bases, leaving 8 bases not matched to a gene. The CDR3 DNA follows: TGTGCCAGCAGTCGGGACAGAACGGGGGAGCAGTACTTC. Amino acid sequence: CASSRDRTGEQYF.

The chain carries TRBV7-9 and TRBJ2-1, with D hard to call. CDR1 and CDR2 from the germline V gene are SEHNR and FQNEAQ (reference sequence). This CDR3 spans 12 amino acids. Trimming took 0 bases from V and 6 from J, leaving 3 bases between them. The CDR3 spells CASSLASNEQFF. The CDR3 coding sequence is TGTGCCAGCAGCTTAGCGAGCAATGAGCAGTTCTTC.

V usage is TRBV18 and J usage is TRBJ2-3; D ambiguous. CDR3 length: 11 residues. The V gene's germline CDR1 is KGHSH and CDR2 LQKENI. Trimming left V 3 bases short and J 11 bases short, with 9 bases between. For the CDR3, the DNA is TGTGCCAGCTCACCGGGGTCTGGGCAGTATTTT. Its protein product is CASSPGSGQYF.

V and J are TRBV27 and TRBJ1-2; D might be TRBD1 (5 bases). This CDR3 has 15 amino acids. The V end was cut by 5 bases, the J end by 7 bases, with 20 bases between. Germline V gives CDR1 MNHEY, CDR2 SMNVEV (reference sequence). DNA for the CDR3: TGTGCCAGCAGTCCCGGAGGCGGGGCCTCGGGTGGCTACACCTTC. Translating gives CASSPGGGASGGYTF.

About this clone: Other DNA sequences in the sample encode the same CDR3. Here the CDR3 DNA reads TGTGCCAGCAGCTCCGACAGAAACACTGAAGCTTTCTTT. Translation: CASSSDRNTEAFF. The V and J genes are TRBV7-2 and TRBJ1-1; weak D call: TRBD1 (5 bases). This CDR3 spans 13 amino acids. Trimming shortened V by 4 bases and J by 2 bases, and 8 bases separated the two germline ends. Germline values: CDR1 SGHTA, CDR2 FQGNSA.

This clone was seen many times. CDR3 coding DNA: TGTGCCAGCAGGCCGGGACCGTCGAACACCGGGGAGCTGTTTTTT. It translates to CASRPGPSNTGELFF. The chain uses TRBV2 and TRBJ2-2; D tentatively reads TRBD1 or TRBD2 (5 bases each). Trimming stripped 6 bases from V and 0 bases from J, with 11 bases between. The CDR3 sequence is 15 residues long. Germline V gene sequence: CDR1 SNHLY, CDR2 FYNNEI.

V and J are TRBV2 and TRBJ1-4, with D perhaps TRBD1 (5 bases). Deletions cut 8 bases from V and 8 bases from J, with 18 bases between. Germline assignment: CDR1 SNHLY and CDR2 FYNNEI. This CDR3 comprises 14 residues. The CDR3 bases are TGTGCCAGCTCGAAGGTAGGGGCGAGCGAAAAACTGTTTTTT. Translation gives CASSKVGASEKLFF.

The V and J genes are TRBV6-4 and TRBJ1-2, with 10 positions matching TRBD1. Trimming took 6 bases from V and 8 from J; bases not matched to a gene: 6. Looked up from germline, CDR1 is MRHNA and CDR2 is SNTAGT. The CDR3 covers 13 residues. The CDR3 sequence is CASSQTGGWGYTF. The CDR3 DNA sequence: TGTGCCAGCAGCCAGACAGGGGGCTGGGGCTACACCTTC.

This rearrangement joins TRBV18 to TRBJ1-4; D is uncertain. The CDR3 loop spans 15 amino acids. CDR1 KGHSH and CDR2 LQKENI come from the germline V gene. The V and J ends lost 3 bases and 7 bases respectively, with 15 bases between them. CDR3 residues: CASSPVSAVAEKLFF. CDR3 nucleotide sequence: TGTGCCAGCTCACCGGTCTCAGCTGTCGCTGAAAAACTGTTTTTT.

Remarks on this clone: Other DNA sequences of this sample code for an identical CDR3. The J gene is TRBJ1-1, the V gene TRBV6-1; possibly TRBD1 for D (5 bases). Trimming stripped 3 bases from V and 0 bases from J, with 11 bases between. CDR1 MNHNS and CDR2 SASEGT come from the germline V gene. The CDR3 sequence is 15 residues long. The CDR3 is CASSDGGTMNTEAFF. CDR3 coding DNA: TGTGCCAGCAGTGATGGGGGGACCATGAACACTGAAGCTTTCTTT.

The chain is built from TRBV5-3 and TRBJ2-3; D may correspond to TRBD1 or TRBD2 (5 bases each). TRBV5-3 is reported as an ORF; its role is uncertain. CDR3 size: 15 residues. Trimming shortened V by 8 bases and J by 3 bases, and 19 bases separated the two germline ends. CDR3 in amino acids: CASGAGDQGTDTQYF. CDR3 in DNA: TGTGCCAGTGGGGCGGGTGACCAGGGTACAGATACGCAGTATTTT.

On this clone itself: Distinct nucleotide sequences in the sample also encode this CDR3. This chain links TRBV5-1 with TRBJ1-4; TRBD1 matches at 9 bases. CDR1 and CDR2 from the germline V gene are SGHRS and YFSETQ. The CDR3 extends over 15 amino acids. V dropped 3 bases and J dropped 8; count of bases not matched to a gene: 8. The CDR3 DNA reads TGCGCCAGCAGCTGGGGGACAGGGCGTAACGAAAAACTGTTTTTT. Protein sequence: CASSWGTGRNEKLFF. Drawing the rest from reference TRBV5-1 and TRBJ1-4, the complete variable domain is KAGVTQTPRYLIKTRGQQVTLSCSPISGHRSVSWYQQTPGQGLQFLFEYFSETQRNKGNFPGRFSGRQFSNSRSEMNVSTLELGDSALYLCASSWGTGRNEKLFFGSGTQLSVL.

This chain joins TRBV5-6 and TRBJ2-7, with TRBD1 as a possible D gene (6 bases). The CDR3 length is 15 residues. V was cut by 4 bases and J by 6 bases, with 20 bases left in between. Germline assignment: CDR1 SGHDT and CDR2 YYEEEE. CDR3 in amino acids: CASSLVGQGTSEQYF. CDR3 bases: TGTGCCAGCAGCCTGGTGGGGCAGGGGACCAGCGAGCAGTACTTC. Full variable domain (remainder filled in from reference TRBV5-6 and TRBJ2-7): DAGVTQSPTHLIKTRGQQVTLRCSPKSGHDTVSWYQQALGQGPQFIFQYYEEEERQRGNFPDRFSGHQFPNYSSELNVNALLLGDSALYLCASSLVGQGTSEQYFGPGTRLTVT.

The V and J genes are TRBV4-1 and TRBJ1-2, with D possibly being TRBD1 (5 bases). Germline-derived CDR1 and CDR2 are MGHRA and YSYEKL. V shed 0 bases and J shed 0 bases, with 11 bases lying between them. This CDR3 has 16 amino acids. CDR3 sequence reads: CASSQDWAGTNYGYTF. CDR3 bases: TGCGCCAGCAGCCAAGATTGGGCAGGGACTAACTATGGCTACACCTTC.

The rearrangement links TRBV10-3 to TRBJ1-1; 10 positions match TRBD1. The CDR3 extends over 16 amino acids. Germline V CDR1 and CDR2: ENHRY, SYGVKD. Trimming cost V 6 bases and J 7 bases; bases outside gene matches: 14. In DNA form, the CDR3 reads TGTGCCATCAGATTGGCGGACAGGGGGGAACCGAGTGAAGCTTTCTTT. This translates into CAIRLADRGEPSEAFF.

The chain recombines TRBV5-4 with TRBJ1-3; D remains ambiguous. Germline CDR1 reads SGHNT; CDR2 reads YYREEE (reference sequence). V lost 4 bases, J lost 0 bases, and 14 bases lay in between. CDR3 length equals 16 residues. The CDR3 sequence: CASSPGGVFSGNTIYF. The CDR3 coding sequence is TGTGCCAGCAGCCCCGGTGGGGTCTTCTCTGGAAACACCATATATTTT.

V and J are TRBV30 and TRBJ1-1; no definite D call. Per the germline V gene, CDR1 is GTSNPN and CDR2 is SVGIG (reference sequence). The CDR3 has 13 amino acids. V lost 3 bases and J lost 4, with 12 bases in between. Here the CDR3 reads CAWRREGPTEAFF. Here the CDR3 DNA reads TGTGCCTGGAGAAGAGAAGGACCCACTGAAGCTTTCTTT.

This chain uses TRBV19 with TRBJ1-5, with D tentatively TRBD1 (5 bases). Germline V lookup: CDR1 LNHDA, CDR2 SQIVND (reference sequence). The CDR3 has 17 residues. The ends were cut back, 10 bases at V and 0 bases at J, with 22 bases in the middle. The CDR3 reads CATKDPGGTDSNQPQHF. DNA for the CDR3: TGTGCCACCAAGGATCCGGGGGGGACCGATAGCAATCAGCCCCAGCATTTT. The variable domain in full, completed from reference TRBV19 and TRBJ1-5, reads DGGITQSPKYLFRKEGQNVTLSCEQNLNHDAMYWYRQDPGQGLRLIYYSQIVNDFQKGDIAEGYSVSREKKESFPLTVTSAQKNPTAFYLCATKDPGGTDSNQPQHFGDGTRLSIL.

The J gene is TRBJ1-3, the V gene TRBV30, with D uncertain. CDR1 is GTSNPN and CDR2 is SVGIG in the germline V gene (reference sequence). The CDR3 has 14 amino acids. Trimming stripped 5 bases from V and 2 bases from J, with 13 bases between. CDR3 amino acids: CAWRRGGAGNTIYF. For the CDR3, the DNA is TGTGCCTGGCGACGCGGCGGTGCTGGAAACACCATATATTTT.

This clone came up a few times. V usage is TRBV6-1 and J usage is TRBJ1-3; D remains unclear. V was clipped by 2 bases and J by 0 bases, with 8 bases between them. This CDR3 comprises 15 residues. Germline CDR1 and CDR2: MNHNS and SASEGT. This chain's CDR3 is CASSEKVSSGNTIYF. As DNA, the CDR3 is TGTGCCAGCAGTGAAAAGGTCTCCTCTGGAAACACCATATATTTT.

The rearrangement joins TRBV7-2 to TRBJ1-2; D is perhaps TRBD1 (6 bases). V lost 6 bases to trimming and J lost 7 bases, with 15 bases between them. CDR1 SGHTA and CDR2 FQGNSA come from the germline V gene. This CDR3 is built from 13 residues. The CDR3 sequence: CASSSETGFGYTF. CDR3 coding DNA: TGTGCCAGCAGTTCAGAAACAGGGTTTGGCTACACCTTC.

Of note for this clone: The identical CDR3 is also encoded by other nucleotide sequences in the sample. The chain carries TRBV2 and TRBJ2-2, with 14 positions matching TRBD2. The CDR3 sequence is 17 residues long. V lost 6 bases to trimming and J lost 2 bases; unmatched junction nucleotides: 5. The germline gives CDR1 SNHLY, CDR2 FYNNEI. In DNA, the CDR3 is TGTGCCAGCAGAGGGACTAGCGGGGGCCTAAACACCGGGGAGCTGTTTTTT. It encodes CASRGTSGGLNTGELFF. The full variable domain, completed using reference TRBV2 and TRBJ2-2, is EPEVTQTPSHQVTQMGQEVILRCVPISNHLYFYWYRQILGQKVEFLVSFYNNEISEKSEIFDDQFSVERPDGSNFTLKIRSTKLEDSAMYFCASRGTSGGLNTGELFFGEGSRLTVL.

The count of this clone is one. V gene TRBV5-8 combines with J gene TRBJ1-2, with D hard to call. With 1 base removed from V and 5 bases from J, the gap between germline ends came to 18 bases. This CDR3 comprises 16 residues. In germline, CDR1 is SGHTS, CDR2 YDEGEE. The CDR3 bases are TGTGCCAGCAGCTTGAGATCGGGAAGAATAACTTATGGCTACACCTTC. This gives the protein CASSLRSGRITYGYTF.

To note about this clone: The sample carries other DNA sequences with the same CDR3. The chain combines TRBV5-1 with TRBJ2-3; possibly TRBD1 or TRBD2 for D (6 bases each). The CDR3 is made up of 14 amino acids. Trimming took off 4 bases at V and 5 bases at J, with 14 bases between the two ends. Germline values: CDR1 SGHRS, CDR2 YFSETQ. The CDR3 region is CASSPRGAGDTQYF. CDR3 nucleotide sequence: TGCGCCAGCAGCCCGAGGGGGGCGGGAGATACGCAGTATTTT.

CDR3 protein: CASNAGPAYGYTF. The CDR3 coding sequence is TGTGCCAGTAACGCGGGCCCCGCCTATGGCTACACCTTC. The chain has TRBV19 and TRBJ1-2, with no clear D. CDR1 is LNHDA and CDR2 is SQIVND in the germline V gene (reference sequence). This CDR3 spans 13 amino acids. Trimming shortened V by 7 bases and J by 4 bases, and 13 bases separated the two germline ends. Variable domain in full (rest from reference TRBV19 and TRBJ1-2): DGGITQSPKYLFRKEGQNVTLSCEQNLNHDAMYWYRQDPGQGLRLIYYSQIVNDFQKGDIAEGYSVSREKKESFPLTVTSAQKNPTAFYLCASNAGPAYGYTFGSGTRLTVV.

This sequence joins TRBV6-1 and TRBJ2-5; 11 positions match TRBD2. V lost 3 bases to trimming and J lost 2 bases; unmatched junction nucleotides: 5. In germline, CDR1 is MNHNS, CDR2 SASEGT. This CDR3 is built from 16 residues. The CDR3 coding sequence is TGTGCCAGCAGTGACCCTAGGACTAGCGGGCAAGAGACCCAGTACTTC. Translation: CASSDPRTSGQETQYF.